This T cell receptor beta chain came from a study of blood T cell repertoires in COVID-19 (dated by TCRdb to the early 2020s). Regarding the study in general: Collaborator samples came from the United States, Italy and Spain and covered acute and convalescent phases of COVID-19. The material from the prospective study consisted of cDNA or gDNA derived from T cells, B-cell-depleted T cells, or PBMCs. Deeply sampled blood TCRbeta repertoires from subjects exposed to, actively infected with, or recovered from COVID-19 were included in the dataset. The repertoires were released in a freely available public database meant as a resource for research on the immune response to SARS-CoV-2. The samples were drawn from the first 160 participants of the ongoing ImmuneRACE study and from about 1,200 subjects provided by 6 global collaborators. A de-identified subject ID, COVID-19 status, age in years and sex were almost always included in the sample metadata. Where HLA class I and class II types were available, the types were taken from metadata supplied by the sample provider, not from assay-based typing. Broader findings and caveats from the paper: How much clinical and demographic metadata was included differed by source and by participant, and the metadata was provided uncurated.

As concerns this clone: Its recognized antigen is unknown. The record has no base qualities; no much larger clone is one base away. At the DNA level, this CDR3 is encoded by other sequences in the same sample as well.

Each collaborating institution followed its own protocols to collect whole blood in K2EDTA tubes. For TCRbeta analysis, collaborators shipped samples as frozen whole blood, isolated PBMCs, or DNA extracted from either of those sample types. The germline V gene encodes CDR1 MNHEY and CDR2 SMNVEV (reference sequence). Deletion took 5 bases off V and 8 bases off J, with a span of 15 bases between the germline ends. The CDR3, from cysteine to phenylalanine, totals 13 residues. CDR3 DNA only is kept here, 39 bases in frame from base 1. TCRbeta CDR3 regions were amplified from genomic DNA using the immunoSEQ Assay, a bias-controlled multiplex PCR. As for the authors' bioinformatics: Nucleated cell counts per sample were estimated from amplification of reference gene primers within the assay. To quantify the absolute abundance of each unique TCRbeta CDR3 rearrangement, sequence reads were collapsed and filtered. For each sample, productive Simpson clonality was calculated by taking the square root of Simpson's diversity index across productive rearrangements. The table was pulled from immuneACCESS by TCRdb, which kept in-frame rearrangements only. Such tables lose some clones; where checked, under half of the loss comes from unresolved V genes, and the rest has no known cause. V and J calls and clone size are those listed in that table; D and trimming were worked out from the DNA. This sample is represented by hundreds of thousands of clones; approximately 90% of them were singletons. About 1.5% of the sample is in the top ten clones.

The receptor was isolated from a woman younger than 45 with active or convalescent COVID-19. Source material: peripheral blood. This chain joins TRBV27 to TRBJ1-2; the D region possibly corresponds to TRBD1 (6 bases align). Here the CDR3 is given as CASSPSGGLGYTF. The sequenced DNA: TGTGCCAGCAGTCCGTCGGGGGGCCTCGGCTACACCTTC.